The clone carrying this T cell receptor beta chain occurred a few times. MiXCR, run by TCRdb on the RT-PCR reads, gives a single entry per CDR3 protein. The sample yields about 700,000 distinct CDR3 sequences, approximately 15% seen once. CDR3 length equals 16 residues. V lost 0 bases and J lost 5; bases outside the gene matches: 5. Germline-derived CDR1 and CDR2 are SGDLS and YYNGEE. The chain uses TRBV9 and TRBJ2-7; the match to TRBD2 covers 13 bases. The receptor comes from a female donor in good health, serving as a healthy control. Sequencing was performed on memory CD4+ T cells from blood. The CDR3 sequence is CASSVGLAGGFHEQYF. DNA of the CDR3: TGTGCCAGCAGCGTAGGACTAGCGGGAGGTTTCCACGAGCAGTACTTC.